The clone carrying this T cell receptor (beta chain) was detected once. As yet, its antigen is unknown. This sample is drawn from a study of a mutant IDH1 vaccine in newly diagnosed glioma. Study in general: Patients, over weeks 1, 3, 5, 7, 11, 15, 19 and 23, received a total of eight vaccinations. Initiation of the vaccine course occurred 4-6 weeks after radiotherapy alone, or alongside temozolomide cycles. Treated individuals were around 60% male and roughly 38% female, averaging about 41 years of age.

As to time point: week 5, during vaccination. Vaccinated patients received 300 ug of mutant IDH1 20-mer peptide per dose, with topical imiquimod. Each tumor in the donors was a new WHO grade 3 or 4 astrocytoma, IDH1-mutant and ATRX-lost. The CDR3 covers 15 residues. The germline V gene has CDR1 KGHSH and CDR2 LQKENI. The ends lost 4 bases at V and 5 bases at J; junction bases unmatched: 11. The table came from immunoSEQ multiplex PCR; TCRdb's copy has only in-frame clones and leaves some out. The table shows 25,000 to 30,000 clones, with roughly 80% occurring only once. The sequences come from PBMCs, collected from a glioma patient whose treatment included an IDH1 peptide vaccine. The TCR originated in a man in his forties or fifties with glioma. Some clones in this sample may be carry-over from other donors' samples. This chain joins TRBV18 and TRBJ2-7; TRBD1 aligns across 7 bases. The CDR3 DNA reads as TGTGCCAGCTCACTTACAGGGGTCCAAGGCAACGAGCAGTACTTC. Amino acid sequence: CASSLTGVQGNEQYF.